One and the same sample provided the 22 T cell receptor beta chains below, sequenced in a study of blood T cell repertoires in COVID-19. The table came from immunoSEQ multiplex PCR; TCRdb's copy has only in-frame clones and leaves some out. The table lists 450,000 to 500,000 clones, roughly 88% of them singletons. Sequencing used peripheral blood. The receptor source for this set is a human donor in a cohort sampled during active COVID-19.

The chain uses TRBV30 and TRBJ2-5, with 7 bases matching TRBD2. Germline V gives CDR1 GTSNPN, CDR2 SVGIG (reference sequence). The J segment lost 4 bases and the V segment lost 2 bases, leaving 19 bases of the junction unmatched. This CDR3 spans 18 amino acids. The CDR3 is CAWSPSLWTRAHRETQYF. The CDR3 DNA is TGTGCCTGGAGTCCGTCTCTGTGGACTAGGGCCCATCGAGAGACCCAGTACTTC.

The chain uses TRBV7-9 and TRBJ2-1; TRBD2 aligns across 8 bases. Germline lookup yields CDR1 SEHNR and CDR2 FQNEAQ (reference sequence). The CDR3 is 14 amino acids. Unmatched junction bases numbered 12, after V lost 7 bases and J lost 10 bases. The CDR3 reads CASTPLEVAGEQFF. CDR3 nucleotides: TGTGCCAGCACCCCGTTGGAGGTAGCGGGAGAGCAGTTCTTC.

The V call is TRBV7-6, the J call TRBJ1-5, with D hard to call. Germline V lookup: CDR1 SGHVS, CDR2 FNYEAQ. The CDR3 length is 13 residues. V was trimmed by 1 base and J by 6 bases, leaving 7 bases between them. For the CDR3, the DNA is TGTGCCAGCAGCTTAGACAACAGTCAGCCCCAGCATTTT. Residues: CASSLDNSQPQHF.

This clone came up once. This sequence joins TRBV7-8 and TRBJ2-1, with 7 nucleotides matching TRBD2. V lost 5 bases and J lost 6; bases outside the gene matches: 10. The CDR3 contains 15 residues. Germline loops: CDR1 SGHVS, CDR2 FQNEAQ. The DNA for the CDR3 is TGTGCCAGCAGCCCGCCCGCGCGGGAGAGCAATGAGCAGTTCTTC. Translated: CASSPPARESNEQFF.

This chain links TRBV15 with TRBJ1-5; D not resolved. With 5 bases removed from V and 8 bases from J, the gap between germline ends came to 22 bases. The CDR3 length is 16 residues. Germline loops: CDR1 LNHNV, CDR2 YYDKDF (reference sequence). CDR3 loop: CATSGTKDGSKKPQHF. The CDR3 DNA follows: TGTGCCACCAGCGGCACTAAGGACGGGAGTAAGAAGCCCCAGCATTTT.

This chain uses TRBV7-3 with TRBJ2-1, with 8 nucleotides matching TRBD2. The CDR3 has 14 amino acids. After removal of 1 base from V and 12 bases from J, the junction contained 8 bases not matched to a gene. In germline, CDR1 is SGHTA, CDR2 FQGTGA. In nucleotides, the CDR3 is TGTGCCAGCAGCTTAAATTCTGCGGGGGGAATGCAGTTCTTC. It translates to CASSLNSAGGMQFF.

This clone was counted only a few times. The rearrangement links TRBV2 to TRBJ2-3; D possibly corresponds to TRBD2 (5 bases). The CDR3 totals 14 residues. Per the germline V gene, CDR1 is SNHLY and CDR2 is FYNNEI. V was clipped by 4 bases and J by 2 bases, with 10 bases between them. CDR3 protein: CASSVGGPTDTQYF. The CDR3 region has the DNA TGTGCCAGCAGTGTTGGCGGGCCCACAGATACGCAGTATTTT.

The V and J genes are TRBV11-2 and TRBJ1-6; D is uncertain. The CDR3 covers 16 residues. V lost 4 bases to trimming and J lost 5 bases, with 15 bases between them. Germline loops: CDR1 SGHAT, CDR2 FQNNGV. This CDR3 is CASSSRMGENNSPLHF. CDR3 DNA: TGTGCCAGCAGCTCCCGGATGGGCGAAAATAATTCACCCCTCCACTTT.

This chain connects TRBV2 to TRBJ1-3, with D unclear. The CDR3 runs to 15 residues. V lost 1 base and J lost 7, with 14 bases in between. Germline loops: CDR1 SNHLY, CDR2 FYNNEI. CDR3 DNA: TGTGCCAGCAGTGAAGTGGGCCTTACGTTTAACACCATATATTTT. It encodes CASSEVGLTFNTIYF.

The rearrangement links TRBV19 to TRBJ2-4, with D uncertain. Looked up from germline, CDR1 is LNHDA and CDR2 is SQIVND (reference sequence). The CDR3 length is 14 residues. Trimming left V 10 bases short and J 0 bases short, with 13 bases between. The CDR3 DNA follows: TGTGCCACCATCAGAAGACTAGCCAAAAACATTCAGTACTTC. As protein: CATIRRLAKNIQYF.

The rearrangement links TRBV30 to TRBJ1-2, with D tentatively TRBD1 (6 bases). Trimming stripped 3 bases from V and 7 bases from J, with 15 bases between. CDR3 length equals 13 residues. The germline gives CDR1 GTSNPN, CDR2 SVGIG (reference sequence). The CDR3 DNA sequence: TGTGCCTGGAGGAAACAGGGAGATGGTGGCTACACCTTC. Protein sequence: CAWRKQGDGGYTF.

The chain joins TRBV7-9 to TRBJ2-7, with a possible D match to TRBD2 (5 bases). The germline gives CDR1 SEHNR, CDR2 FQNEAQ (reference sequence). The CDR3 spans 12 residues. The V end was cut by 6 bases, the J end by 1 base, with 7 bases between. CDR3 residues: CASRSGSYEQYF. As DNA, the CDR3 is TGTGCCAGCAGAAGCGGTTCCTACGAGCAGTACTTC.

J is TRBJ2-1 and V is TRBV7-3; TRBD2 aligns across 9 bases. The CDR3 loop spans 15 amino acids. Germline V gives CDR1 SGHTA, CDR2 FQGTGA. V lost 5 bases, J lost 7 bases, and 9 bases stayed unmatched. The CDR3: CASSQYGGRDNEQFF. CDR3 sequence (DNA): TGTGCCAGCAGCCAGTATGGCGGGAGGGATAATGAGCAGTTCTTC.

The genes are TRBV27 and TRBJ2-1, with TRBD2 matching over 12 bases. The trim removed 2 bases at V and 7 bases at J, leaving 6 bases unmatched. CDR1 and CDR2 from the germline V gene are MNHEY and SMNVEV (reference sequence). The CDR3 is 16 residues long. As DNA, the CDR3 is TGTGCCAGCAGTTTACTAGCGGGAGGGCCGAGGAATGAGCAGTTCTTC. Protein: CASSLLAGGPRNEQFF.

The gene calls are TRBV11-2 and TRBJ2-3; 11 nucleotides agree with TRBD2. Losses at the gene ends were 1 base for V and 5 bases for J; bases not matched to a gene: 5. The CDR3 consists of 16 residues. The germline CDR1 and CDR2 sequences are SGHAT and FQNNGV. The DNA for the CDR3 is TGTGCCAGCAGCTTAGGCAGACTAGCGGGAAGAGATACGCAGTATTTT. Translating gives CASSLGRLAGRDTQYF.

V usage is TRBV19 and J usage is TRBJ1-5; no clear D. V was pared by 3 bases and J by 2 bases, with 17 bases between. The CDR3 extends over 17 amino acids. Germline V gene data show CDR1 as LNHDA and CDR2 as SQIVND (reference sequence). The CDR3 protein is CASSIPRGFIGNQPQHF. The CDR3 DNA is TGTGCCAGTAGTATCCCAAGAGGGTTCATTGGCAATCAGCCCCAGCATTTT.

This rearrangement joins TRBV6-6 to TRBJ1-5; TRBD1 matches 9 bases. The CDR3 has 14 amino acids. CDR1 and CDR2 (germline): MNHNY, SVGAGI (reference sequence). Unmatched junction bases numbered 5, after V lost 5 bases and J lost 6 bases. The chain's CDR3 is CASSQTGGGQPQHF. The CDR3 bases are TGTGCCAGCAGTCAGACAGGGGGTGGTCAGCCCCAGCATTTT.

The chain is built from TRBV7-3 and TRBJ2-1, with D tentatively TRBD1 (5 bases). This CDR3 region has 15 residues. With 5 bases removed from V and 9 bases from J, the gap between germline ends came to 20 bases. CDR1 is SGHTA and CDR2 is FQGTGA in the germline V gene. In DNA form, the CDR3 reads TGTGCCAGCAGCCCTTCGGACAACCCAGGCGGTGAGCAGTTCTTC. Amino acid sequence: CASSPSDNPGGEQFF. Full variable domain (remainder filled in from reference TRBV7-3 and TRBJ2-1): GAGVSQTPSNKVTEKGKYVELRCDPISGHTALYWYRQSLGQGPEFLIYFQGTGAADDSGLPNDRFFAVRPEGSVSTLKIQRTERGDSAVYLCASSPSDNPGGEQFFGPGTRLTVL.

This clone came up once. This chain uses TRBV6-5 with TRBJ2-7, with D perhaps matching TRBD1 (6 bases). CDR3 length equals 14 residues. The V end lost 2 bases, the J end lost 6 bases, and 14 bases lay between the germline ends. Germline V gene lookup returns CDR1 MNHEY and CDR2 SVGAGI. The CDR3 spells CASSYQGPAVEQYF. DNA for the CDR3: TGTGCCAGCAGTTACCAGGGGCCGGCCGTCGAGCAGTACTTC.

This chain's CDR3 is CAWSVRGQGMNTEAFF. CDR3 coding DNA: TGTGCCTGGAGTGTACGGGGTCAGGGGATGAACACTGAAGCTTTCTTT. The chain uses TRBV30 and TRBJ1-1; D might be TRBD1 (6 bases). The V gene's germline CDR1 is GTSNPN and CDR2 SVGIG (reference sequence). The CDR3 sequence is 16 residues long. V lost 0 bases and J lost 0, with 14 bases in between.

CDR3 loop: CASSEGGGAAGEQYF. The CDR3 nucleotides are TGTGCCAGCAGTGAAGGGGGGGGCGCGGCGGGTGAGCAGTACTTC. The rearrangement uses TRBV6-1 and TRBJ2-7; D possibly corresponds to TRBD2 (7 bases). The CDR3 is made up of 15 amino acids. The V gene lost 1 base and the J gene lost 7 bases, with 17 bases spanning the gap. Germline CDR1 MNHNS, CDR2 SASEGT.

The chain has TRBV7-2 and TRBJ2-3, with TRBD2 matching over 8 bases. CDR1 and CDR2 (germline): SGHTA, FQGNSA. V trimming: 1 base; J trimming: 3 bases; junction bases outside the gene matches: 9. The CDR3 extends over 17 amino acids. CDR3 bases: TGTGCCAGCAGCTTAGAAGCGGCTAGCGGGCGAACAGATACGCAGTATTTT. Its translation: CASSLEAASGRTDTQYF.